What follows are 23 T cell receptor beta chains derived from one specimen sequenced in a study of blood T cell repertoires in COVID-19. Libraries were prepared by immunoSEQ multiplex PCR; TCRdb keeps only in-frame clonotypes and omits some of them. The repertoire consists of some 240,000 clones, with about 79% occurring once and the leading ten covering 9.7%. Sequenced: peripheral blood. The receptors originated from a man aged 50-59 years with active or convalescent COVID-19.

The gene calls are TRBV7-9 and TRBJ2-5, with 8 nucleotides matching TRBD1. The J segment lost 5 bases and the V segment lost 6 bases, leaving 8 bases of the junction unmatched. CDR3 size: 14 residues. Germline values: CDR1 SEHNR, CDR2 FQNEAQ (reference sequence). The CDR3 here is CASSQGAGRETQYF. The DNA of the CDR3 is TGTGCCAGCAGTCAGGGGGCAGGGCGGGAGACCCAGTACTTC.

The chain carries TRBV5-5 and TRBJ2-7; 7 nucleotides line up with TRBD2. The germline V gene encodes CDR1 SGHKS and CDR2 YYEKEE (reference sequence). This CDR3 has 15 residues. V trimming: 3 bases; J trimming: 8 bases; junction bases outside the gene matches: 14. In nucleotides, the CDR3 is TGTGCCAGCAGCTCCCTATCGGACGGGGGGTTGAAGCAGTACGTC. It codes for CASSSLSDGGLKQYV.

The chain carries TRBV5-1 and TRBJ2-1; no reliable D call. CDR3 length equals 15 residues. Trimming shortened V by 1 base and J by 0 bases, and 8 bases separated the two germline ends. Germline CDR1 is SGHRS and CDR2 is YFSETQ. The CDR3, as DNA: TGCGCCAGCAGCTTGTTTAGTGGCTCCTACAATGAGCAGTTCTTC. It encodes CASSLFSGSYNEQFF. The full variable domain, completed using reference TRBV5-1 and TRBJ2-1, is KAGVTQTPRYLIKTRGQQVTLSCSPISGHRSVSWYQQTPGQGLQFLFEYFSETQRNKGNFPGRFSGRQFSNSRSEMNVSTLELGDSALYLCASSLFSGSYNEQFFGPGTRLTVL.

The chain carries TRBV3-1 (or the pseudogene TRBV3-2) and TRBJ1-1; D ambiguous. The CDR3 totals 13 residues. Trimming took off 5 bases at V and 3 bases at J, with 10 bases between the two ends. Germline CDR1 reads LGHDT; CDR2 reads YNNKEL (reference sequence). The CDR3 is CASSSKIDTEAFF. CDR3 nucleotides: TGTGCCAGCAGCTCCAAGATAGACACTGAAGCTTTCTTT.

This clone occurred a few times. This sequence joins TRBV3-1 (or the pseudogene TRBV3-2) and TRBJ1-2, with 9 bases fitting TRBD1. Per germline, CDR1 LGHDT and CDR2 YNNKEL (reference sequence). Losses at the gene ends were 4 bases for V and 3 bases for J; bases not matched to a gene: 9. The length of the CDR3 is 16 residues. For the CDR3, the DNA is TGTGCCAGCAGCCCCCTCGGACAGGGGCCTCACTATGGCTACACCTTC. Protein sequence: CASSPLGQGPHYGYTF.

The V call is TRBV2, the J call TRBJ2-1; no firm D call. CDR3 length equals 14 residues. Germline V gene data show CDR1 as SNHLY and CDR2 as FYNNEI. The germline V and J ends were trimmed by 4 bases and 0 bases, with 7 bases remaining between them. CDR3 amino acids: CASSATSSYNEQFF. Written as DNA, the CDR3 is TGTGCCAGCAGTGCCACGAGCTCCTACAATGAGCAGTTCTTC. Filled out from reference TRBV2 and TRBJ2-1, the complete variable domain reads EPEVTQTPSHQVTQMGQEVILRCVPISNHLYFYWYRQILGQKVEFLVSFYNNEISEKSEIFDDQFSVERPDGSNFTLKIRSTKLEDSAMYFCASSATSSYNEQFFGPGTRLTVL.

CDR3 sequence reads: CASSYGGWGNQPQHF. CDR3 in DNA: TGTGCCAGCAGCTACGGAGGGTGGGGCAATCAGCCCCAGCATTTT. This sequence joins TRBV5-6 and TRBJ1-5; D unclear. Germline-derived CDR1 and CDR2 are SGHDT and YYEEEE. This CDR3 contains 15 residues. Trimming took off 3 bases at V and 2 bases at J, with 12 bases between the two ends.

The chain joins TRBV5-4 to TRBJ2-1; TRBD2 matches 7 bases. Trimming removed 0 bases from V and 2 bases from J; junction bases left unmatched: 5. CDR3 length equals 16 residues. The germline V gene encodes CDR1 SGHNT and CDR2 YYREEE (reference sequence). CDR3 nucleotide sequence: TGTGCCAGCAGCTTGGATCCCAGCGGGACCTACAATGAGCAGTTCTTC. As protein: CASSLDPSGTYNEQFF.

The chain uses TRBV5-1 and TRBJ2-7; 13 positions agree with TRBD2. V shed 3 bases and J 7 bases; nucleotides not matched to a gene: 10. There are 16 residues in the CDR3. Per the germline V gene, CDR1 is SGHRS and CDR2 is YFSETQ. CDR3 nucleotide sequence: TGCGCCAGCAGCTCCAGCCCGACTAGCGGGAGGATTGAGCAGTACTTC. Amino acids: CASSSSPTSGRIEQYF. Together with reference TRBV5-1 and TRBJ2-7, the CDR3 gives the full variable domain: KAGVTQTPRYLIKTRGQQVTLSCSPISGHRSVSWYQQTPGQGLQFLFEYFSETQRNKGNFPGRFSGRQFSNSRSEMNVSTLELGDSALYLCASSSSPTSGRIEQYFGPGTRLTVT.

The chain uses TRBV19 and TRBJ2-6; a possible D gene is TRBD2 (6 bases). Trimming took off 4 bases at V and 1 base at J, with 14 bases between the two ends. The germline gives CDR1 LNHDA, CDR2 SQIVND (reference sequence). There are 17 residues in the CDR3. Here the CDR3 DNA reads TGTGCCAGTAGTAATAGTGGAGGGCTGTCTGGGGCCAACGTCCTGACTTTC. Translated, it gives CASSNSGGLSGANVLTF.

The gene calls are TRBV7-6 and TRBJ1-6; 10 nucleotides match TRBD1. Germline CDR1 SGHVS, CDR2 FNYEAQ. V was pared by 4 bases and J by 7 bases, with 7 bases of the junction left unmatched. The CDR3 extends over 16 amino acids. The CDR3 protein is CASSSTMGQGNSPLHF. The CDR3 DNA sequence: TGTGCCAGCAGCTCGACGATGGGACAGGGGAATTCACCCCTCCACTTT.

J is TRBJ2-4 and V is TRBV28; the match to TRBD1 covers 7 bases. The length of the CDR3 is 18 residues. Germline CDR1 reads MDHEN; CDR2 reads SYDVKM. V lost 3 bases, J lost 1 base, and 12 bases stayed unmatched. The CDR3 nucleotides are TGTGCCAGCAGTTTCGCCGCCGGCCGGGACAGCGCCAAAAACATTCAGTACTTC. This codes for CASSFAAGRDSAKNIQYF.

This clone was seen just once. The chain combines TRBV5-1 with TRBJ2-1, with 12 bases fitting TRBD2. The J segment lost 5 bases and the V segment lost 1 base, leaving 4 bases of the junction unmatched. The CDR3 contains 16 residues. Germline CDR1 reads SGHRS; CDR2 reads YFSETQ. CDR3 residues: CASSLPSSGRDNEQFF. The CDR3, as DNA: TGCGCCAGCAGCTTGCCTTCTAGCGGGAGGGACAATGAGCAGTTCTTC. The complete variable domain, with remaining parts taken from reference TRBV5-1 and TRBJ2-1, reads KAGVTQTPRYLIKTRGQQVTLSCSPISGHRSVSWYQQTPGQGLQFLFEYFSETQRNKGNFPGRFSGRQFSNSRSEMNVSTLELGDSALYLCASSLPSSGRDNEQFFGPGTRLTVL.

This rearrangement joins TRBV5-1 to TRBJ2-1; TRBD1 is a possible D gene (5 bases). Germline V gene data show CDR1 as SGHRS and CDR2 as YFSETQ. Trimming took 7 bases from V and 8 from J, leaving 16 bases between them. The CDR3 contains 13 residues. The CDR3 sequence: CASSRGASDEQFF. CDR3 coding DNA: TGCGCCAGCTCCCGTGGGGCCTCGGATGAGCAGTTCTTC.

The V call is TRBV12-5, the J call TRBJ2-3; D ambiguous. There are 12 residues in the CDR3. The V gene's germline CDR1 is LGHNT and CDR2 FRNRAP. The V end was cut by 4 bases, the J end by 2 bases, with 4 bases between. CDR3 DNA: TGTGCTAGTGGTTACAACACAGATACGCAGTATTTT. This codes for CASGYNTDTQYF.

The chain links TRBV29-1 to TRBJ2-2; D possibly corresponds to TRBD2 (5 bases). The CDR3 sequence is 10 residues long. Germline CDR1 and CDR2: SQVTM and ANQGSEA. Deletions cut 4 bases from V and 10 bases from J, with 7 bases between. CDR3 sequence: CSVGTQELFF. The CDR3 DNA follows: TGCAGCGTTGGGACTCAGGAGCTGTTTTTT.

The V and J genes are TRBV7-6 and TRBJ2-5; D is possibly TRBD2 (5 bases). V was clipped by 2 bases and J by 7 bases, with 20 bases between them. There are 16 residues in the CDR3. Germline V lookup: CDR1 SGHVS, CDR2 FNYEAQ. The DNA of the CDR3 is TGTGCCAGCAGCTTAAGGCAACCGGCCATAGGAGGGACCCAGTACTTC. It codes for CASSLRQPAIGGTQYF.

The chain links TRBV27 to TRBJ1-2; the match to TRBD1 covers 9 bases. J gave up 8 bases and V 6 bases, and 7 bases lay outside the gene matches. The CDR3 consists of 13 residues. Germline CDR1 reads MNHEY; CDR2 reads SMNVEV (reference sequence). CDR3 DNA: TGTGCCAGCAGACGGACAGGGGATGGGGGCTACACCTTC. Encoded protein: CASRRTGDGGYTF.

The V gene is TRBV28, the J gene TRBJ1-1, with 8 bases aligning to TRBD1. Germline V lookup: CDR1 MDHEN, CDR2 SYDVKM. Trimming cost V 3 bases and J 3 bases; bases outside gene matches: 9. CDR3 length: 16 residues. CDR3 in DNA: TGTGCCAGCAGTTTTGGGACAGGTCCGTTGGACACTGAAGCTTTCTTT. This codes for CASSFGTGPLDTEAFF.

J is TRBJ1-2 and V is TRBV6-5, with a tentative D call TRBD1 (6 bases). The CDR3 is made up of 14 amino acids. Germline V lookup: CDR1 MNHEY, CDR2 SVGAGI. V gave up 6 bases and J gave up 5 bases, with 16 bases separating them. This CDR3 reads CASSYRVRGYGYTF. DNA of the CDR3: TGTGCCAGCAGCTACAGGGTTAGGGGATATGGCTACACCTTC.

The chain recombines TRBV28 with TRBJ2-3; D is possibly TRBD1 (5 bases). This CDR3 comprises 15 residues. From germline, CDR1 is MDHEN and CDR2 SYDVKM. V lost 7 bases, J lost 2 bases, and 16 bases lay in between. CDR3 residues: CASTLGPMATDTQYF. CDR3 DNA: TGTGCCAGCACCCTGGGGCCCATGGCCACAGATACGCAGTATTTT.

The J gene is TRBJ2-1, the V gene TRBV7-6; perhaps TRBD2 as D (5 bases). The CDR3 is made up of 15 amino acids. Germline-derived CDR1 and CDR2 are SGHVS and FNYEAQ. V was trimmed by 5 bases and J by 9 bases, leaving 20 bases between them. The CDR3 region has the DNA TGTGCCAGCAGCCCAAGCGGTGGATTAGTTGGTGAGCAGTTCTTC. It codes for CASSPSGGLVGEQFF.

This clone appeared once. The chain employs TRBV27 and TRBJ1-4; 10 nucleotides line up with TRBD1. CDR3 length: 14 residues. Germline CDR1 reads MNHEY; CDR2 reads SMNVEV (reference sequence). V lost 5 bases to trimming and J lost 8 bases; unmatched junction nucleotides: 5. The CDR3 sequence is CASSLGQGGEKLFF. The CDR3 bases are TGTGCCAGCAGTCTCGGACAGGGGGGAGAAAAACTGTTTTTT.